This T cell receptor (beta chain) was captured by sequencing in a study of shared clonotypes between healthy human individuals. Germline V gives CDR1 LGHNA, CDR2 YSLEER. The CDR3 is 16 residues long. Trimming cost V 5 bases and J 2 bases; bases outside gene matches: 6. It was at deep level that the assay was run. Assay: immunoSEQ multiplex PCR; the TCRdb copy retains only in-frame clones and omits some. The table shows a few million clones, with less than 95% occurring only once. The rearrangement links TRBV4-3 to TRBJ2-2; TRBD2 matches 9 bases. The receptor was derived from a man between 18 and 35 years old in good health. Some clones in this sample may be carry-over from other donors' samples. The specimen sequenced was naive CD4+ T cells from PBMCs. Documented subset: CD45RA+ positively selected. The chain's CDR3 is CASSGRLADNTGELFF. The CDR3 DNA reads as TGCGCCAGCAGCGGTCGACTAGCGGATAACACCGGGGAGCTGTTTTTT.